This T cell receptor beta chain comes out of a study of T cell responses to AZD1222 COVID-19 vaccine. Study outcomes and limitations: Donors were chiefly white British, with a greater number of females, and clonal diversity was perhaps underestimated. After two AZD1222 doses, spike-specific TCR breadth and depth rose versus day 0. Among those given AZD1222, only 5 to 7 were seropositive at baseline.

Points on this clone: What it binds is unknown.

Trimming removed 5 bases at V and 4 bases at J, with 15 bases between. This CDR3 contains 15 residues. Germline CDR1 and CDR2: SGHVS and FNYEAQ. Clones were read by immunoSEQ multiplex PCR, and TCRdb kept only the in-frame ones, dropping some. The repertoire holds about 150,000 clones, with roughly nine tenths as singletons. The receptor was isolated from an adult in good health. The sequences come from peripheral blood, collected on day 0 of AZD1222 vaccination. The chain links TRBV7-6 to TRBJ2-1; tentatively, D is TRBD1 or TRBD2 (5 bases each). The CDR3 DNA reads TGTGCCAGCAGCGTACGGCTTGGGACGTACAATGAGCAGTTCTTC. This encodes CASSVRLGTYNEQFF.